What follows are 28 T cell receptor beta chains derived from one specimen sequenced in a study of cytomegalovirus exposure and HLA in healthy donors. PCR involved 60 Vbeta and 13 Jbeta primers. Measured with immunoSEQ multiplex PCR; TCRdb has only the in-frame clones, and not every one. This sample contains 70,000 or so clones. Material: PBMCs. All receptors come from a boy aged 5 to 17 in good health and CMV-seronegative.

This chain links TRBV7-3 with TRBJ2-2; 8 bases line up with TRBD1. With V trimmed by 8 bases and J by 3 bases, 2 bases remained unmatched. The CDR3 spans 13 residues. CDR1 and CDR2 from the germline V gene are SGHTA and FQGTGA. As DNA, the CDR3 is TGTGCCAGCGGACAGGGTCACACCGGGGAGCTGTTTTTT. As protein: CASGQGHTGELFF.

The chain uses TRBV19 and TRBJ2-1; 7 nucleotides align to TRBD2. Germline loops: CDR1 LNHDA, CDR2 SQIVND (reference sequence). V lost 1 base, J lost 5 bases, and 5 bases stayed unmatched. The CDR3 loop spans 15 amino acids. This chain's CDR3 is CASSIASGAHNEQFF. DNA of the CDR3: TGTGCCAGTAGTATAGCGAGCGGGGCCCACAATGAGCAGTTCTTC.

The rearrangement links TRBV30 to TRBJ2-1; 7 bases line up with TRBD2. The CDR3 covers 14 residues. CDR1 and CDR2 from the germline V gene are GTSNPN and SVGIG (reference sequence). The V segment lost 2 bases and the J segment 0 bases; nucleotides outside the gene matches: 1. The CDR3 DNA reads TGTGCCTGGAGTCGGACTAGCTCCTACAATGAGCAGTTCTTC. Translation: CAWSRTSSYNEQFF.

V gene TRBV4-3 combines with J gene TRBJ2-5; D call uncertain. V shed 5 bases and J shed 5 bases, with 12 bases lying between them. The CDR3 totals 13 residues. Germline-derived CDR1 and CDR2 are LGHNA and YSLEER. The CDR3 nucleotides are TGCGCCAGCAGCTCGACTCGCCGGGAGACCCAGTACTTC. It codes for CASSSTRRETQYF.

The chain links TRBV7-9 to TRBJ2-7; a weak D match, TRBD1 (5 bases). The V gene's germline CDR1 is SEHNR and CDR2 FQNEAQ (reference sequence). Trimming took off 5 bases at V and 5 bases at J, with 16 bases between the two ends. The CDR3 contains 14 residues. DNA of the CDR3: TGTGCCAGCAGCCGTACGGACATAGTTGACGAGCAGTACTTC. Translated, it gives CASSRTDIVDEQYF.

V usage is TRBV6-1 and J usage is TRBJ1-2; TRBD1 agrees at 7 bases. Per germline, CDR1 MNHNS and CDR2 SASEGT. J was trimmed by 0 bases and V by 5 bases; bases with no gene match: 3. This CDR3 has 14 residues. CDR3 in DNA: TGTGCCAGCAGTCCGGGACAGTCTAACTATGGCTACACCTTC. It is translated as CASSPGQSNYGYTF.

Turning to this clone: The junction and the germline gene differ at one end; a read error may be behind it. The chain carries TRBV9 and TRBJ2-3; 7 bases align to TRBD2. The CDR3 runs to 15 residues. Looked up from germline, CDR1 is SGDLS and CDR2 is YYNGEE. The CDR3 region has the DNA TGTGCCAGCAGCGGGATCAGCGGGGCTCCAGATAAGCAGTATTTT. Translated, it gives CASSGISGAPDKQYF.

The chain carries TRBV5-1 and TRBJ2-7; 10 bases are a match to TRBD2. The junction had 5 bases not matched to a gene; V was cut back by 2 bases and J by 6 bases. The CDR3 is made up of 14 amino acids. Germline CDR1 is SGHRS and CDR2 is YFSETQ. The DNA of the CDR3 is TGCGCCAGCAGCTTTCTAGCGGGAGCTTGCGAGCAGTACTTC. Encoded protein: CASSFLAGACEQYF.

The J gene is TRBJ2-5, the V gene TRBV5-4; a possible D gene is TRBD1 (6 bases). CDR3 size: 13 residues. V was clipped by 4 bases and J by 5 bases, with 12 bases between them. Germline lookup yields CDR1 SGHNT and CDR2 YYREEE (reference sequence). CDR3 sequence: CASSIRQAETQYF. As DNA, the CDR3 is TGTGCCAGCAGCATCAGACAGGCGGAGACCCAGTACTTC.

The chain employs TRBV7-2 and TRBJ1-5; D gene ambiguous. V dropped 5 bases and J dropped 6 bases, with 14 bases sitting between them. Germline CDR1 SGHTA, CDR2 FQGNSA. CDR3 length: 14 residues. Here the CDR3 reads CASSRPETGQPQHF. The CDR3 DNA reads TGTGCCAGCAGCCGACCTGAGACGGGTCAGCCCCAGCATTTT.

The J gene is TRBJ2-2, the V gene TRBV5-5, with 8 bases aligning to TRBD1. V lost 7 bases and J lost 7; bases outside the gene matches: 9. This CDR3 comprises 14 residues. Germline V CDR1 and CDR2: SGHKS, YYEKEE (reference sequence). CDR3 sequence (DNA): TGTGCCAGCGCCGGGCAGGGGGCCATCGGGGAGCTGTTTTTT. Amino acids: CASAGQGAIGELFF.

Here the CDR3 DNA reads TGTGCCAGCAGTCGGACAGGGTTATTGAACACTGAAGCTTTCTTT. It encodes CASSRTGLLNTEAFF. This chain links TRBV6-1 with TRBJ1-1; 8 nucleotides match TRBD1. The CDR3 runs to 15 residues. Looked up from germline, CDR1 is MNHNS and CDR2 is SASEGT. V was clipped by 5 bases and J by 0 bases; unmatched bases: 5.

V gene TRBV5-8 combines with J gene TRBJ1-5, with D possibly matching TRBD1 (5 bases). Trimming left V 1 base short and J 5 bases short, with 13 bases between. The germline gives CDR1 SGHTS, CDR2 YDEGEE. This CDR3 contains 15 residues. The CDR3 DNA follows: TGTGCCAGCAGCTTGAGGCCAGGGAACCATCAGCCCCAGCATTTT. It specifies CASSLRPGNHQPQHF.

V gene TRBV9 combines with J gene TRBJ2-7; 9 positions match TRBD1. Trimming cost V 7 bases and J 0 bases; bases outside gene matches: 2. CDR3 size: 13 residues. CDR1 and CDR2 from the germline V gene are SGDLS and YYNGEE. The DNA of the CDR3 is TGTGCCAGCGGACAGGGGTTCTCCTACGAGCAGTACTTC. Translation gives CASGQGFSYEQYF.

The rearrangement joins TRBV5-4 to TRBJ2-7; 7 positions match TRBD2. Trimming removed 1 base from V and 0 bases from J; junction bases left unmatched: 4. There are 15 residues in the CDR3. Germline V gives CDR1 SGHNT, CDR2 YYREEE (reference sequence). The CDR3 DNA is TGTGCCAGCAGCTTGTCACTAGCGCTCTCCTACGAGCAGTACTTC. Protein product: CASSLSLALSYEQYF.

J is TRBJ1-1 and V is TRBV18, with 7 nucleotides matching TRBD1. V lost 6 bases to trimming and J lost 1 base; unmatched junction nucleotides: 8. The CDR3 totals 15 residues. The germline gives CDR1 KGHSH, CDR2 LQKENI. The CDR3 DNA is TGTGCCAGCTCGGATCAAGGGGGCGCGAACACTGAAGCTTTCTTT. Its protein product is CASSDQGGANTEAFF.

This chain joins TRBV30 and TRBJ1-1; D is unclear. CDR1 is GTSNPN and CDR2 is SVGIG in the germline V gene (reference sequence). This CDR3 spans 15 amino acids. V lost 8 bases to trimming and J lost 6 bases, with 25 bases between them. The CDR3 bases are TGTGCCGGTTACCTGAGGAGGGCCGCGAGATCTGAAGCTTTCTTT. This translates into CAGYLRRAARSEAFF. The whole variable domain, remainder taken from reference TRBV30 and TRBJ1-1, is SQTIHQWPATLVQPVGSPLSLECTVEGTSNPNLYWYRQAAGRGLQLLFYSVGIGQISSEVPQNLSASRPQDRQFILSSKKLLLSDSGFYLCAGYLRRAARSEAFFGQGTRLTVV.

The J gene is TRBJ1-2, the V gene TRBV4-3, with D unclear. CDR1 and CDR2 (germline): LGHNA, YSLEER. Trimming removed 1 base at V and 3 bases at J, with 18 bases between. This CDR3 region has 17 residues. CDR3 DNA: TGCGCCAGCAGCCAAGGTCATTCAAGAGACATACACTATGGCTACACCTTC. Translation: CASSQGHSRDIHYGYTF.

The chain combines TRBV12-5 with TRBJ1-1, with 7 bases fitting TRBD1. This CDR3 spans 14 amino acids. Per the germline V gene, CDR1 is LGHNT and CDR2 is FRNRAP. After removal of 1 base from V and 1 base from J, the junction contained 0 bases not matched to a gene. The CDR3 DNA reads TGTGCTAGTGGTTTGGGGACAGGGAACACTGAAGCTTTCTTT. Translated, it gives CASGLGTGNTEAFF.

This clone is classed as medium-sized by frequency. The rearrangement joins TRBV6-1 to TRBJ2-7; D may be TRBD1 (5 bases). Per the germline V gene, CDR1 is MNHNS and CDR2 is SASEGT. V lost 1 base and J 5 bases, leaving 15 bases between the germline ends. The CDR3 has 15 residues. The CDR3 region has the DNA TGTGCCAGCAGTGAAGGAGGCAGGGATACCGACGAGCAGTACTTC. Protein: CASSEGGRDTDEQYF.

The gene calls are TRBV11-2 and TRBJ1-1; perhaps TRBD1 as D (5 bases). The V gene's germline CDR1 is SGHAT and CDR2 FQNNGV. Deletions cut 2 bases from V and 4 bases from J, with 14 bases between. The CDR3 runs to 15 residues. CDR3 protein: CASSLFSPQGTEAFF. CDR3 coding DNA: TGTGCCAGCAGCTTATTTAGTCCCCAGGGCACTGAAGCTTTCTTT.

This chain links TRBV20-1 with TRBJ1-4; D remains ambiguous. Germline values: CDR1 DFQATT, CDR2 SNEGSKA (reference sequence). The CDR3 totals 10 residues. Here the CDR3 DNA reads TGCGGATTGACCAGGGAAAAACTGTTTTTT. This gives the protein CGLTREKLFF.

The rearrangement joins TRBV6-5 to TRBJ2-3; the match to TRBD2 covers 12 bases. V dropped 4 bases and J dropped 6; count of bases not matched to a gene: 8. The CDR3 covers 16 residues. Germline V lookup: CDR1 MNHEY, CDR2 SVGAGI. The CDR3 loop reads CASSLTSGGWDDTQYF. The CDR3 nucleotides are TGTGCCAGCAGTTTGACTAGCGGGGGATGGGACGATACGCAGTATTTT.

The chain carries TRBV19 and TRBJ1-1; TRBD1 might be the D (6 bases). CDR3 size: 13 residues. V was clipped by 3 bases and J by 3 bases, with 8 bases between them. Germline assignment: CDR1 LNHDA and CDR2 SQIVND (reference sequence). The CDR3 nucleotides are TGTGCCAGTAGTATTGGACAGCACACTGAAGCTTTCTTT. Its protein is CASSIGQHTEAFF.

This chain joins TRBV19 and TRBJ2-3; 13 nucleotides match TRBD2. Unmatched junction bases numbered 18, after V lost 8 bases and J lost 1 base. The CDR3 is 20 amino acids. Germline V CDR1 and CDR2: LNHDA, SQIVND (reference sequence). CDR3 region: CASPPPGLAGKRLGTDTQYF. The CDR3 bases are TGTGCCAGTCCGCCTCCGGGACTAGCGGGGAAGCGTTTGGGCACAGATACGCAGTATTTT.

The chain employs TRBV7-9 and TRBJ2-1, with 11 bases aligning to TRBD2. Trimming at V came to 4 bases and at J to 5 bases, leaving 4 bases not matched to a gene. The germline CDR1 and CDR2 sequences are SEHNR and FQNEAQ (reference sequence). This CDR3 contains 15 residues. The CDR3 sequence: CASSSGLAANNEQFF. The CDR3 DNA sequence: TGTGCCAGCAGCTCGGGACTAGCGGCCAACAATGAGCAGTTCTTC. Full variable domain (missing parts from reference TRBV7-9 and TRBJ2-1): DTGVSQNPRHKITKRGQNVTFRCDPISEHNRLYWYRQTLGQGPEFLTYFQNEAQLEKSRLLSDRFSAERPKGSFSTLEIQRTEQGDSAMYLCASSSGLAANNEQFFGPGTRLTVL.

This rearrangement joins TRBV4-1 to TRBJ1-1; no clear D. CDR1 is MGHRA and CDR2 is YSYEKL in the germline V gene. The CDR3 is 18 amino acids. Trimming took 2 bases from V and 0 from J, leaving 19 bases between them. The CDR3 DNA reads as TGCGCCAGCAGCCAACGGTCCCAGGCGTTAGTTATGAACACTGAAGCTTTCTTT. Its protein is CASSQRSQALVMNTEAFF.

DNA of the CDR3: TGTGCCAGCTCACCCCCTGGCCTCAATCAGCCCCAGCATTTT. It translates to CASSPPGLNQPQHF. The chain uses TRBV18 and TRBJ1-5; no clear D. This CDR3 contains 14 residues. Trimming shortened V by 3 bases and J by 3 bases, and 9 bases separated the two germline ends. Germline V gene sequence: CDR1 KGHSH, CDR2 LQKENI.